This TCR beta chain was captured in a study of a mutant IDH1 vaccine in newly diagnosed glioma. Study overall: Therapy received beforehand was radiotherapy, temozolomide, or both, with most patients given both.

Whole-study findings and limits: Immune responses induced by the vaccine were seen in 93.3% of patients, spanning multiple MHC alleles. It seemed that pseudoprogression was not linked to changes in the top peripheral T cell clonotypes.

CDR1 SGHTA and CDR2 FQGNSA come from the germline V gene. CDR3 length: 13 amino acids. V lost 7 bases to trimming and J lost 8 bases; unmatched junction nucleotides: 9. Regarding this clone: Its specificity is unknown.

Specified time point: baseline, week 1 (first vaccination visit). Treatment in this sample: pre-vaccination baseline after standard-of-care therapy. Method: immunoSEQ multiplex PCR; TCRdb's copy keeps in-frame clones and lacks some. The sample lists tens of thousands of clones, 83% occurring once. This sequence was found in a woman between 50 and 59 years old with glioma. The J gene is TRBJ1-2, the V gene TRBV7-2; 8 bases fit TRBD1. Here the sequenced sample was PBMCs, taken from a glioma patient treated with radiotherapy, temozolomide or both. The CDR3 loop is CASIVQGVRGYTF. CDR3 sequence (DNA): TGTGCCAGCATCGTACAGGGGGTCAGGGGCTACACCTTC.